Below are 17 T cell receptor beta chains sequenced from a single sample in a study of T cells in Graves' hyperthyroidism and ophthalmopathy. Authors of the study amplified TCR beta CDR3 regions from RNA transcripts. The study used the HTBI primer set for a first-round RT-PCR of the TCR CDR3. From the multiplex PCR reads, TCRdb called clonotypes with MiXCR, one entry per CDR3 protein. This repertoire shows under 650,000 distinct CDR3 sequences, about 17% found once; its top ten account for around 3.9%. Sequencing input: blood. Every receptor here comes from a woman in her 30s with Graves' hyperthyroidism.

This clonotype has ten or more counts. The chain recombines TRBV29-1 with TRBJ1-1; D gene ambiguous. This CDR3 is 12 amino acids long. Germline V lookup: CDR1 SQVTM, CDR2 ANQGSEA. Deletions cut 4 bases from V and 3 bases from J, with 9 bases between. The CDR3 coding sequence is TGCAGCGTTGTTCTCCGGGACACTGAAGCTTTCTTT. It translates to CSVVLRDTEAFF.

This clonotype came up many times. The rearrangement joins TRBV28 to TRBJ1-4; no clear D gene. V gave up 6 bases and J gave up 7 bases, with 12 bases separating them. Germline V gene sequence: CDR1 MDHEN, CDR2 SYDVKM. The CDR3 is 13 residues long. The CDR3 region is CASRDGIGEKLFF. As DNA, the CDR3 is TGTGCCAGCAGGGACGGTATCGGTGAAAAACTGTTTTTT.

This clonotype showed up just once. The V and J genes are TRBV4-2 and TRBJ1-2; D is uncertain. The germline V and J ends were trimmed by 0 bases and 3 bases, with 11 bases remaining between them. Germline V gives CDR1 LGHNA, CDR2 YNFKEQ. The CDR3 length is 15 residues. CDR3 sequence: CASSQEYVPDYGYTF. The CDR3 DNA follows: TGTGCCAGCAGCCAAGAGTATGTTCCGGACTATGGCTACACCTTC.

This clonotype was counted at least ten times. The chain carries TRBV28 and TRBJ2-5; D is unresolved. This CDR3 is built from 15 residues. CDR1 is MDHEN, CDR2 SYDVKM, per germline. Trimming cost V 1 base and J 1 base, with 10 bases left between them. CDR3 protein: CASSLYQLPQETQYF. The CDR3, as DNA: TGTGCCAGCAGTTTATACCAGTTACCCCAAGAGACCCAGTACTTC. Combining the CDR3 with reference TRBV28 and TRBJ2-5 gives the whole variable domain DVKVTQSSRYLVKRTGEKVFLECVQDMDHENMFWYRQDPGLGLRLIYFSYDVKMKEKGDIPEGYSVSREKKERFSLILESASTNQTSMYLCASSLYQLPQETQYFGPGTRLLVL.

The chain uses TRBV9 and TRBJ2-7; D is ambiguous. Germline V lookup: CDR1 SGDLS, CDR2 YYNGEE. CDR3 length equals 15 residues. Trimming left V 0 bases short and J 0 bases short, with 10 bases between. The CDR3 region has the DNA TGTGCCAGCAGCGTAGGGGGATCACACTCCTACGAGCAGTACTTC. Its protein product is CASSVGGSHSYEQYF.

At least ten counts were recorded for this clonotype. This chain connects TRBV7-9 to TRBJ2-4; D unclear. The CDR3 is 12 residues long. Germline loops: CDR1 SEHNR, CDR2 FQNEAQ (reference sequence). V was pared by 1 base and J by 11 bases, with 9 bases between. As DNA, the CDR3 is TGTGCCAGCAGCTTAGACCATAGGCTTCAGTACTTC. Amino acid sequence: CASSLDHRLQYF.

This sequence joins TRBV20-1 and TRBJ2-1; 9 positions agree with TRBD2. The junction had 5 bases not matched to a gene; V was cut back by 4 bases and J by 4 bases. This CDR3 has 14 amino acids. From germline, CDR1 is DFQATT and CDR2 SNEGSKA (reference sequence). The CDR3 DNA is TGCAGTGCTATTCTGACTAGCGGTTACAATGAGCAGTTCTTC. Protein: CSAILTSGYNEQFF.

The chain's CDR3 is CASSHRTLGRTVRGELFF. The CDR3, as DNA: TGTGCCAGCAGTCACCGTACCCTCGGGAGGACGGTACGGGGGGAGCTGTTTTTT. The chain couples TRBV28 to TRBJ2-2; 7 bases are a match to TRBD2. The junction had 20 bases not matched to a gene; V was cut back by 5 bases and J by 8 bases. The CDR3 runs 18 residues. Per the germline V gene, CDR1 is MDHEN and CDR2 is SYDVKM.

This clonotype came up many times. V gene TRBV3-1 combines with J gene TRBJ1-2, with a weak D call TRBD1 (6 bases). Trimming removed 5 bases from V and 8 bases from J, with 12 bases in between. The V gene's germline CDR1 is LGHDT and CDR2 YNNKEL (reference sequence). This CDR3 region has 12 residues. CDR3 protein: CASSIQGAGYTF. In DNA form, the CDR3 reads TGTGCCAGCAGCATACAGGGAGCCGGCTACACCTTC. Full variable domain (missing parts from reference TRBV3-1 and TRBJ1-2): DTAVSQTPKYLVTQMGNDKSIKCEQNLGHDTMYWYKQDSKKFLKIMFSYNNKELIINETVPNRFSPKSPDKAHLNLHINSLELGDSAVYFCASSIQGAGYTFGSGTRLTVV.

Written as DNA, the CDR3 is TGCGCCAGCAGCCACCGACTAGCGGGAGGGCGTACCTCTCTAAGGGAGCAGTTCTTC. It translates to CASSHRLAGGRTSLREQFF. The chain uses TRBV4-1 and TRBJ2-1; 14 positions match TRBD2. Unmatched junction bases numbered 17, after V lost 3 bases and J lost 10 bases. Germline V gene data show CDR1 as MGHRA and CDR2 as YSYEKL. This CDR3 is 19 amino acids long.

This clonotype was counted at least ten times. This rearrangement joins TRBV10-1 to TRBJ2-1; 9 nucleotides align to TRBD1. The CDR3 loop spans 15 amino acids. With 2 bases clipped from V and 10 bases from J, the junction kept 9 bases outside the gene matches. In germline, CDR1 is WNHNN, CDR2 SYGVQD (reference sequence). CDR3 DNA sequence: TGCGCCAGCAGTGAGGGCGGGACAGGGTCGTACGAGCAGTTCTTC. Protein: CASSEGGTGSYEQFF.

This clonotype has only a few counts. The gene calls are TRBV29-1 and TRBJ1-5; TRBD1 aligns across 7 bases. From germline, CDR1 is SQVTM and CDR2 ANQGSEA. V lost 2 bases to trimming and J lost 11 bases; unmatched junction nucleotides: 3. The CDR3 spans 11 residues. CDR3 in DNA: TGCAGCGTTGAAAAGGGGGCTACCCAGCATTTT. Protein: CSVEKGATQHF. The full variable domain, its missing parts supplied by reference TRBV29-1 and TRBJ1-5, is SAVISQKPSRDICQRGTSLTIQCQVDSQVTMMFWYRQQPGQSLTLIATANQGSEATYESGFVIDKFPISRPNLTFSTLTVSNMSPEDSSIYLCSVEKGATQHFGDGTRLSIL.

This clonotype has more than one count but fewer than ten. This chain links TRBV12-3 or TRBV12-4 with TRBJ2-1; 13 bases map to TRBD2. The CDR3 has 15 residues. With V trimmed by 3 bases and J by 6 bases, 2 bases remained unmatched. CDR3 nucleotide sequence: TGTGCCAGCAGTTTTGGGACTAGCGGGATCAATGAGCAGTTCTTC. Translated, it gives CASSFGTSGINEQFF.

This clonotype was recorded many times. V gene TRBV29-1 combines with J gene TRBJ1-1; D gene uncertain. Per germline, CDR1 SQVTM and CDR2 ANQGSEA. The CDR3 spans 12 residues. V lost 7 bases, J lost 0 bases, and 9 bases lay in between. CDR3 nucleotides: TGCAGCGGCTGGGTCATGAACACTGAAGCTTTCTTT. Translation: CSGWVMNTEAFF.

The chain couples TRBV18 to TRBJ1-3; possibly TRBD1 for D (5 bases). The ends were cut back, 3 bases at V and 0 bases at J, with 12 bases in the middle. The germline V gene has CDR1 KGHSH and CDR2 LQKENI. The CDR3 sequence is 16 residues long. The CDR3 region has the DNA TGTGCCAGCTCACCCGGGACTGCCAACTCTGGAAACACCATATATTTT. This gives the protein CASSPGTANSGNTIYF.

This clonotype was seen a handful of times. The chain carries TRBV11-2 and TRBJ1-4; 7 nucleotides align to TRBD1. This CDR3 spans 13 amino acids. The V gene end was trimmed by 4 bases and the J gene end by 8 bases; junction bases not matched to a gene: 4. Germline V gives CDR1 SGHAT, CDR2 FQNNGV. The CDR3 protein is CASSSGGYEKLFF. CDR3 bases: TGTGCCAGCAGCTCAGGGGGGTACGAAAAACTGTTTTTT. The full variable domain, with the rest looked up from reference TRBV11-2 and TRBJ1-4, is EAGVAQSPRYKIIEKRQSVAFWCNPISGHATLYWYQQILGQGPKLLIQFQNNGVVDDSQLPKDRFSAERLKGVDSTLKIQPAKLEDSAVYLCASSSGGYEKLFFGSGTQLSVL.

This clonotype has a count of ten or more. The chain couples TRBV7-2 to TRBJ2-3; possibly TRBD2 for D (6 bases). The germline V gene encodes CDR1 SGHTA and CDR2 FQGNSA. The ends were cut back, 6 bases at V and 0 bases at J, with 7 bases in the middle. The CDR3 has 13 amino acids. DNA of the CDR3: TGTGCCAGCAGGGGGAGGAGCACAGATACGCAGTATTTT. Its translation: CASRGRSTDTQYF.